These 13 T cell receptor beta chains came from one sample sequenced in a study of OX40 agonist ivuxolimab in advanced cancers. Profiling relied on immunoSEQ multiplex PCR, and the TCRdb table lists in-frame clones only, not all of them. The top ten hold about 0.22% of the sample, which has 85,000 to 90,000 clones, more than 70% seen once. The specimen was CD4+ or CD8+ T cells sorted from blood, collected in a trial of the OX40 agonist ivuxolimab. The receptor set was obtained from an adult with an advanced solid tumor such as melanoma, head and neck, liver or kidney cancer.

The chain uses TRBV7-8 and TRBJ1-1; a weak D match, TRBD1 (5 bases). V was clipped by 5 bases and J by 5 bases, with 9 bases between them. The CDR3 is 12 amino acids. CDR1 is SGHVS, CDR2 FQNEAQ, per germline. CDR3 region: CASSRGGTEAFF. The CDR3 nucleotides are TGTGCCAGCAGCCGCGGGGGGACTGAAGCTTTCTTT.

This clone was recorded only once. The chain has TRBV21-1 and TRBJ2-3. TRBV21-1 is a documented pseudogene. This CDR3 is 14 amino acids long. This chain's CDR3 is CASPTAINTDTQYF. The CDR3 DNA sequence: TGTGCCAGTCCGACCGCTATTAACACAGATACGCAGTATTTT.

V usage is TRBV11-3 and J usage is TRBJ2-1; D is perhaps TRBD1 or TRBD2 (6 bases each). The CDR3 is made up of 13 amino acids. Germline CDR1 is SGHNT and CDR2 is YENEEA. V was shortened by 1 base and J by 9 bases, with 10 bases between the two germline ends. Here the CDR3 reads CASSLAGAGEQFF. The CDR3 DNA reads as TGTGCCAGCAGCTTAGCGGGGGCGGGTGAGCAGTTCTTC.

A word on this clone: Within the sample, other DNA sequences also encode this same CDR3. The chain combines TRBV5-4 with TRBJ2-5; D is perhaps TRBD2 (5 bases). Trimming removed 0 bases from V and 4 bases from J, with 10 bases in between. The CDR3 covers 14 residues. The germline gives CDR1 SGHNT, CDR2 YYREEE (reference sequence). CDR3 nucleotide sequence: TGTGCCAGCAGCTTGGCCGGGGTTGGAGAGACCCAGTACTTC. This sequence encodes CASSLAGVGETQYF.

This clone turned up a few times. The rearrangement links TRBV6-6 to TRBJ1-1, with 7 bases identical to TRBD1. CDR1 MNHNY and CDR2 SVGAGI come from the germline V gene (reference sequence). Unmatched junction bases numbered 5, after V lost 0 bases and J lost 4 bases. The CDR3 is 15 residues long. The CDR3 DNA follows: TGTGCCAGCAGTTACTCGGCAGGGGGAGGCACTGAAGCTTTCTTT. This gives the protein CASSYSAGGGTEAFF.

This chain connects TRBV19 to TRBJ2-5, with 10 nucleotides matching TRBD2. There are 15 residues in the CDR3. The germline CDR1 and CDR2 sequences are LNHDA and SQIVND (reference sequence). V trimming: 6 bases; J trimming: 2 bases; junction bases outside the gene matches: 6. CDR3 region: CASRQPGLAQETQYF. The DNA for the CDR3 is TGTGCCAGTAGGCAACCGGGACTAGCGCAAGAGACCCAGTACTTC.

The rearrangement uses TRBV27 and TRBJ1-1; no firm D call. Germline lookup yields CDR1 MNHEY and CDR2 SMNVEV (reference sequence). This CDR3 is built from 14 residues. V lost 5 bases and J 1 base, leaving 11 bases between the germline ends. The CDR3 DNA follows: TGTGCCAGCAGTCTCTACGTTCAGAACACTGAAGCTTTCTTT. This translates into CASSLYVQNTEAFF.

The DNA for the CDR3 is TGTGCCAGCAGCTTCTGGGAGGCCGGGGAGCTGTTTTTT. This codes for CASSFWEAGELFF. The rearrangement uses TRBV5-4 and TRBJ2-2; possible D gene TRBD2, 6 bases. The V end lost 2 bases, the J end lost 6 bases, and 8 bases lay between the germline ends. Germline CDR1 SGHNT, CDR2 YYREEE (reference sequence). The CDR3 contains 13 residues. Looking up the rest from reference TRBV5-4 and TRBJ2-2 gives the full variable domain: ETGVTQSPTHLIKTRGQQVTLRCSSQSGHNTVSWYQQALGQGPQFIFQYYREEENGRGNFPPRFSGLQFPNYSSELNVNALELDDSALYLCASSFWEAGELFFGEGSRLTVL.

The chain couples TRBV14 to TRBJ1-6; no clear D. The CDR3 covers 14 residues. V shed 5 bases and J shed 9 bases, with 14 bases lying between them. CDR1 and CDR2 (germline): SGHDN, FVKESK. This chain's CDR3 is CASSWRQDLSPLHF. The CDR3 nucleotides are TGTGCCAGCAGCTGGCGGCAGGACCTTTCACCCCTCCACTTT.

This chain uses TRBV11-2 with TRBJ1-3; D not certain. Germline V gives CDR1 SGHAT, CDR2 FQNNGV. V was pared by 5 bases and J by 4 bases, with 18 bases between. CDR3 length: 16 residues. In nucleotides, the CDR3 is TGTGCCAGCAGCCACTACGGGCGGGGTCAAGGAAACACCATATATTTT. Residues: CASSHYGRGQGNTIYF.

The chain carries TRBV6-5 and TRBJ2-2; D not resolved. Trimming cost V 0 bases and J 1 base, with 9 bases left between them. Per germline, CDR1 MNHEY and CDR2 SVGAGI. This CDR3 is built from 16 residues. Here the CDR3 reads CASSYSIPGNTGELFF. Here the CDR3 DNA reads TGTGCCAGCAGTTACTCGATTCCAGGGAACACCGGGGAGCTGTTTTTT.

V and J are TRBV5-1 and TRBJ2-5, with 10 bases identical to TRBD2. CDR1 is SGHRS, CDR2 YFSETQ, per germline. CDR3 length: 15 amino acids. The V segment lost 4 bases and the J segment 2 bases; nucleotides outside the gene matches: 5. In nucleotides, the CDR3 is TGCGCCAGCAGCATCCTAGCGGGGGAGCAAGAGACCCAGTACTTC. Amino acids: CASSILAGEQETQYF.

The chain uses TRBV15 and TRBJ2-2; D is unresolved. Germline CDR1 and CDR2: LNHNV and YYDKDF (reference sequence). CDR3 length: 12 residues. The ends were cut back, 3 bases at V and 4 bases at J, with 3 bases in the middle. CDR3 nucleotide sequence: TGTGCCACCAGCAGTCTCACCGGGGAGCTGTTTTTT. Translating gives CATSSLTGELFF.